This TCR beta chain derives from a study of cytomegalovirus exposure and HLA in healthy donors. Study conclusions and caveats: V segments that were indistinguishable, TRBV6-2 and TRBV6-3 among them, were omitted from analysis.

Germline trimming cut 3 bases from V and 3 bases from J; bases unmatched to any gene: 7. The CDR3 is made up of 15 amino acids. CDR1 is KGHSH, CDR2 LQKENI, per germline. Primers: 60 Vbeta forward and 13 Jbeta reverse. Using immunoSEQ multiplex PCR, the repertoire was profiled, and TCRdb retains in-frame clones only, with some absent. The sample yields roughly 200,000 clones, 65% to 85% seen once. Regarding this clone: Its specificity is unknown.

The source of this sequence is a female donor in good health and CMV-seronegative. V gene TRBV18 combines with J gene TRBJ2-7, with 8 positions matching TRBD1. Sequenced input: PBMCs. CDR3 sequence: CASSPPGQGGYEQYF. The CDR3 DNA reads TGTGCCAGCTCACCGCCCGGACAGGGAGGCTACGAGCAGTACTTC.